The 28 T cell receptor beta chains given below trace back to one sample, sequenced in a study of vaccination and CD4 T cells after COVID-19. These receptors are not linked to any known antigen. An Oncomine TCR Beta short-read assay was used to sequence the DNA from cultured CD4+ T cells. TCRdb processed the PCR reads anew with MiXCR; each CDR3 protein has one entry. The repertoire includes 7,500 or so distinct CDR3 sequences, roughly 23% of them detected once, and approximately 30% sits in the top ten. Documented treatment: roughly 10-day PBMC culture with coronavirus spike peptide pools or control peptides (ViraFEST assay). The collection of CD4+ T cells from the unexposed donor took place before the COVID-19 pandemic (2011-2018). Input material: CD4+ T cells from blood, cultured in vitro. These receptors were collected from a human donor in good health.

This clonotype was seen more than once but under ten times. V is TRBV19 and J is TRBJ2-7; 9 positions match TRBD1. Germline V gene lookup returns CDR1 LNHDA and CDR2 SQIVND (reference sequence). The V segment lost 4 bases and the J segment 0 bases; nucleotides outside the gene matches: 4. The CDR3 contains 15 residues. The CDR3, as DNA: TGTGCCAGTAGTAACAGGGGGCACCCCTCCTACGAGCAGTACTTC. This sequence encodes CASSNRGHPSYEQYF.

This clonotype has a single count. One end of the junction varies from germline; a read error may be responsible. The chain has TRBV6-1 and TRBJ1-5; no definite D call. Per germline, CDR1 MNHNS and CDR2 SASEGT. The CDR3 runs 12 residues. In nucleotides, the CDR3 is TGTGACAGCAGTGAACCGGTTCAGCCCCAGCATTTT. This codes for CDSSEPVQPQHF.

In nucleotides, the CDR3 is TGTGCCAGCAGGTACGTAGCGGGGAAGGATACGCAGTATTTT. Protein product: CASRYVAGKDTQYF. The chain combines TRBV6-5 with TRBJ2-3; 8 bases agree with TRBD2. The length of the CDR3 is 14 residues. CDR1 and CDR2 (germline): MNHEY, SVGAGI. Trimming cost V 6 bases and J 6 bases; bases outside gene matches: 8.

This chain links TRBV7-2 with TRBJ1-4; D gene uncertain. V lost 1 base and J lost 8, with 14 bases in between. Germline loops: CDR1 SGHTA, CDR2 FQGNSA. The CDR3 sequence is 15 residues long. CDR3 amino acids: CASSLGPGIGEKLFF. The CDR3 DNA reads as TGTGCCAGCAGCTTAGGTCCTGGGATTGGAGAAAAACTGTTTTTT.

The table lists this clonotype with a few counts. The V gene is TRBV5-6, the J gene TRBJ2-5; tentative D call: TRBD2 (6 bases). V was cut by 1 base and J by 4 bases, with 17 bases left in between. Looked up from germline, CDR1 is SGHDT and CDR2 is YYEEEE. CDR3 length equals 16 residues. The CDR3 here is CASSLFLTSLSETQYF. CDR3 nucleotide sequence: TGTGCCAGCAGCTTGTTCCTAACTAGCTTATCAGAGACCCAGTACTTC.

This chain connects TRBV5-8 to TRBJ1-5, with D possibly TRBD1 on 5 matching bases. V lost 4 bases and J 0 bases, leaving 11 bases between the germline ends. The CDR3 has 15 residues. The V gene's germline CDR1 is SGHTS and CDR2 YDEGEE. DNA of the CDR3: TGTGCCAGCAGCCGGGACCTTTATAGCAATCAGCCCCAGCATTTT. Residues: CASSRDLYSNQPQHF.

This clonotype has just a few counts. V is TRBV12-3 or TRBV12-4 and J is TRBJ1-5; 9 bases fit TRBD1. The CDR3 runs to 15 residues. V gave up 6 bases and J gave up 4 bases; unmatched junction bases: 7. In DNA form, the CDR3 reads TGTGCCAGCAGCTACGGGACAGGGATTAATCAGCCCCAGCATTTT. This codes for CASSYGTGINQPQHF.

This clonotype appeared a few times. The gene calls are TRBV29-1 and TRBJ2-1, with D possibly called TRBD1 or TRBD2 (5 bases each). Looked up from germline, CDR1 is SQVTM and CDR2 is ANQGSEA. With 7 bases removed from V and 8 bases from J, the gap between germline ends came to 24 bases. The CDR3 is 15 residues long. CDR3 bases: TGCAGCGCTGCCCGTACGGGGCCCCCTATGCATGAGCAGTTCTTC. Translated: CSAARTGPPMHEQFF.

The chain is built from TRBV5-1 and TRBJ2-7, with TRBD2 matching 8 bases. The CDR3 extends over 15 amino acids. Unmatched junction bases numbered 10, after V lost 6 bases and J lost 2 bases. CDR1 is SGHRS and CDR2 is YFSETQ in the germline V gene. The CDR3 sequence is CASTSEAGVPYEQYF. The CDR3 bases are TGCGCCAGCACCTCAGAAGCGGGGGTACCCTACGAGCAGTACTTC.

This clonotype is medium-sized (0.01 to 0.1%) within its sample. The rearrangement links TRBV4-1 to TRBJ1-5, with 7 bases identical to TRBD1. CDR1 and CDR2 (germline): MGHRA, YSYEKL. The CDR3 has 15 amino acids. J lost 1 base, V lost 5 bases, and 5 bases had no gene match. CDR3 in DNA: TGCGCCAGCAGCGACACAGGGGTCAGCAATCAGCCCCAGCATTTT. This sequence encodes CASSDTGVSNQPQHF.

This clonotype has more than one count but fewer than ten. This CDR3 reads CASSLGQYQPQHF. CDR3 DNA: TGTGCCAGCAGCTTAGGACAGTATCAGCCCCAGCATTTT. V is TRBV11-2 and J is TRBJ1-5; possibly TRBD1 for D (5 bases). V was trimmed by 1 base and J by 5 bases, leaving 6 bases between them. Germline V lookup: CDR1 SGHAT, CDR2 FQNNGV. The CDR3 consists of 13 residues.

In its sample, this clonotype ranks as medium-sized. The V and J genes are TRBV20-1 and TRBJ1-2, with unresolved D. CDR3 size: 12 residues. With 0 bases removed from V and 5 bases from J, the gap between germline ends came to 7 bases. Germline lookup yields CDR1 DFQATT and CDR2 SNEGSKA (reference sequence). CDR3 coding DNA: TGCAGTGCTAGAGACCATCTATATGGCTACACCTTC. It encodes CSARDHLYGYTF.

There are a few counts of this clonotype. In DNA, the CDR3 is TGTGCCAGCAGCTTAGTATCGTCGGATGGCGGCTACACCTTC. This gives the protein CASSLVSSDGGYTF. The rearrangement uses TRBV7-2 and TRBJ1-2; D is undetermined. Germline V gives CDR1 SGHTA, CDR2 FQGNSA. This CDR3 spans 14 amino acids. V dropped 1 base and J dropped 8 bases, with 14 bases sitting between them.

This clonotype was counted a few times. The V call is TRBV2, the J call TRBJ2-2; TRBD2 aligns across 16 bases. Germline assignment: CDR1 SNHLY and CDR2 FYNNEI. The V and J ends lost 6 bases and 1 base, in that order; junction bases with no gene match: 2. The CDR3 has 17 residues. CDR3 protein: CASRGTSGGVNTGELFF. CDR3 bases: TGTGCCAGCAGAGGGACTAGCGGGGGGGTGAACACCGGGGAGCTGTTTTTT.

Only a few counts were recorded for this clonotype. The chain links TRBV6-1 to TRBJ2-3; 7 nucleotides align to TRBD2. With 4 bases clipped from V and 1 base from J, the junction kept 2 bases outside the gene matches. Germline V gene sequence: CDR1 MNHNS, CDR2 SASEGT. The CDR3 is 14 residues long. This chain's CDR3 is CASSVLAGTDTQYF. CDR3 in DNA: TGTGCCAGCAGTGTCCTAGCGGGCACAGATACGCAGTATTTT.

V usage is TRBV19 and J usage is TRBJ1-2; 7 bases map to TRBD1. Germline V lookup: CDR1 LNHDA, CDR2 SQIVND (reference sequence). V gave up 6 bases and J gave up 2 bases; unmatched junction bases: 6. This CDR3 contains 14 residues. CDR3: CASRSQGMNYGYTF. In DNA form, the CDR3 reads TGTGCCAGTAGATCACAGGGGATGAACTATGGCTACACCTTC.

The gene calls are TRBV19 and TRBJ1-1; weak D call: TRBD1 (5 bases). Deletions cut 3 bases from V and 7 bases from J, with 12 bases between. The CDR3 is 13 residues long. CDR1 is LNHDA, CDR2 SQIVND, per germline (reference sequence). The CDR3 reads CASSMRGNYEAFF. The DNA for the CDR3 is TGTGCCAGTAGTATGAGGGGAAACTATGAAGCTTTCTTT.

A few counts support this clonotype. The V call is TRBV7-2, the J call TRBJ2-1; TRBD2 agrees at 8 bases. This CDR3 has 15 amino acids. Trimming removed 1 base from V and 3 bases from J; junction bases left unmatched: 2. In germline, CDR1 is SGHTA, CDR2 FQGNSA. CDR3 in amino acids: CASSLDAGGYNEQFF. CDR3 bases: TGTGCCAGCAGCTTAGATGCGGGGGGCTACAATGAGCAGTTCTTC.

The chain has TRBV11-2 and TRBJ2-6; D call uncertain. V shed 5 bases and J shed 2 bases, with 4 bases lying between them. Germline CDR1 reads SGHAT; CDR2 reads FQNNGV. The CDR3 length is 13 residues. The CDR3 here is CASSEAGANVLTF. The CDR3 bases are TGTGCCAGCAGCGAGGCTGGGGCCAACGTCCTGACTTTC. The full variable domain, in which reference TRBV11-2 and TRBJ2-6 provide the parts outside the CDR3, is EAGVAQSPRYKIIEKRQSVAFWCNPISGHATLYWYQQILGQGPKLLIQFQNNGVVDDSQLPKDRFSAERLKGVDSTLKIQPAKLEDSAVYLCASSEAGANVLTFGAGSRLTVL.

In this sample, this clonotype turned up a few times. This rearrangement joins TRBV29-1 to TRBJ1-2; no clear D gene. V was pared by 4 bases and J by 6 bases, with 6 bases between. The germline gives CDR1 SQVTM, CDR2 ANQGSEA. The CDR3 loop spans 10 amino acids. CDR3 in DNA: TGCAGCGTTGGAGTGGATGGCTACACCTTC. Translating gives CSVGVDGYTF.

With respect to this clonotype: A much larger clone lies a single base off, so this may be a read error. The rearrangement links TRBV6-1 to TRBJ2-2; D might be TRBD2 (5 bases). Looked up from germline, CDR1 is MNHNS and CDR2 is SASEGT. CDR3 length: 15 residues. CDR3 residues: CASSLRTSNTGEPFF. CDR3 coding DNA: TGTGCCAGCAGCCTCCGGACCTCGAACACCGGGGAGCCGTTTTTT.

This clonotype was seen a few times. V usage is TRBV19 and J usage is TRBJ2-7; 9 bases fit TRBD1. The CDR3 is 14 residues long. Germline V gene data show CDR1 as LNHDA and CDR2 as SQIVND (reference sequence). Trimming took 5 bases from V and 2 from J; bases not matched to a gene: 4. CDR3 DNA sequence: TGTGCCAGTAGTCCCCGACAGGGGGCCTACGAGCAGTACTTC. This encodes CASSPRQGAYEQYF.

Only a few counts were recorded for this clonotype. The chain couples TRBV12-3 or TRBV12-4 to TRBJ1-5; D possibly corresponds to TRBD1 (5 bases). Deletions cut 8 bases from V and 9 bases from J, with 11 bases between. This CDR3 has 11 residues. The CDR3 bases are TGTGCCAGCTCTTCAAGGGGGCCCCAGCATTTT. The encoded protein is CASSSRGPQHF.

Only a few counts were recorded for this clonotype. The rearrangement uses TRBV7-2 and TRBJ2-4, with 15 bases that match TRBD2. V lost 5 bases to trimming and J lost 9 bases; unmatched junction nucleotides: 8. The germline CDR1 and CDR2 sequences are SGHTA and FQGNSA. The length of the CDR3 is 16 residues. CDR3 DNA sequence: TGTGCCAGCAGCACCGGACTAGCGGGGGGGCAAGCCATTCAGTACTTC. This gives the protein CASSTGLAGGQAIQYF.

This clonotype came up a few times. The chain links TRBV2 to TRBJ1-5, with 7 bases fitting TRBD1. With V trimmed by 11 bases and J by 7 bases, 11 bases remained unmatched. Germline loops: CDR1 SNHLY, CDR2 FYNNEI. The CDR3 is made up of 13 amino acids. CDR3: CAGGGYENQPQHF. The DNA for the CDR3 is TGTGCCGGAGGGGGCTACGAGAACCAGCCCCAGCATTTT.

The CDR3 reads CSVGENTEAFF. The CDR3 bases are TGCAGCGTCGGGGAGAACACTGAAGCTTTCTTT. The chain couples TRBV29-1 to TRBJ1-1; D unresolved. Trimming shortened V by 6 bases and J by 1 base, and 6 bases separated the two germline ends. CDR3 length: 11 amino acids. CDR1 SQVTM and CDR2 ANQGSEA come from the germline V gene.

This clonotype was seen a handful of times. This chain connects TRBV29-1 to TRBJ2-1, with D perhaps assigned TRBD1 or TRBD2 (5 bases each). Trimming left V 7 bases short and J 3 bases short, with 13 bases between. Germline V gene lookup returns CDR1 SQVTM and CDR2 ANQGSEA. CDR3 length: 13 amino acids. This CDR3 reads CSGGDNYYNEQFF. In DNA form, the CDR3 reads TGCAGCGGAGGGGATAATTACTACAATGAGCAGTTCTTC.

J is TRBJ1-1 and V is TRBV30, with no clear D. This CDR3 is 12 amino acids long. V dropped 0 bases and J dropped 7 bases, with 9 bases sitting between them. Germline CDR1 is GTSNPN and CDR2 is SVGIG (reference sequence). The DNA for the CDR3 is TGTGCCTGGAGTGTAGAATTCTTTGAAGCTTTCTTT. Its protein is CAWSVEFFEAFF. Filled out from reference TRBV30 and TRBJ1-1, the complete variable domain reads SQTIHQWPATLVQPVGSPLSLECTVEGTSNPNLYWYRQAAGRGLQLLFYSVGIGQISSEVPQNLSASRPQDRQFILSSKKLLLSDSGFYLCAWSVEFFEAFFGQGTRLTVV.